Listed below are T cell receptor beta chains from one sample, sequenced in a study of blood T cell repertoires in COVID-19. The table came from immunoSEQ multiplex PCR; TCRdb's copy has only in-frame clones and leaves some out. Here the sample spans a few hundred thousand clones, roughly 84% being singletons. Sequencing was carried out using PBMCs or T cells enriched from blood (not recorded which). These receptors came from a woman aged 50 to 60 who had been exposed to COVID-19. Each CDR3 is given with its conserved first and last residue. Each record gives: CDR3 DNA, CDR3 protein, V gene, clone size, D gene, J gene. The D gene is left open where the match is weak. The size entry is marked missing in some rows and otherwise reads once, few, many or a size class.

TGCGCCAGCAGCCAAGTCCGACAGGGTATCTATGGCTACACCTTC CASSQVRQGIYGYTF TRBV4-3 NA TRBD1 TRBJ1-2
TGTGCCAGCAGCCGCGACAGGGATAATTCACCCCTCCACTTT CASSRDRDNSPLHF TRBV7-6 NA TRBD1 TRBJ1-6
TGTGCCAGCAGCCTTACCCCGGGACTACTAACCTCTGGAAACACCATATATTTT CASSLTPGLLTSGNTIYF TRBV3-1/TRBV3-2 once NA TRBJ1-3
TGTGCCACCAGTGTGAATAGCGGGGTCTCCTACAATGAGCAGTTCTTC CATSVNSGVSYNEQFF TRBV24-1 few TRBD2 TRBJ2-1
TGTGCCTGCCGACTAGCGGGGGTGAATGAGCAGTACTTC CACRLAGVNEQYF TRBV30 NA TRBD2 TRBJ2-7
TGTGCCAGCAGTACCGACAGGAACACTGAAGCTTTCTTT CASSTDRNTEAFF TRBV28 NA NA TRBJ1-1
TGTGCCAGTAGCCATATCCAGGGTAATCAGCCCCAGCATTTT CASSHIQGNQPQHF TRBV19 NA NA TRBJ1-5
TGTGCCAGCAGTTACGACGGCAGGGTTGAGACCCAGTACTTC CASSYDGRVETQYF TRBV6-2/TRBV6-3 NA NA TRBJ2-5
TGTGCCAGCAGCACGAGGGTGGCCGATACAGATACGCAGTATTTT CASSTRVADTDTQYF TRBV28 few NA TRBJ2-3
TGTGCCAGCAGCGTGGGGACAGGGGGCGGGAAGACCCAGTACTTC CASSVGTGGGKTQYF TRBV9 once TRBD1 TRBJ2-5
TGTGCCAGCAACCCGGACGGGGTTAACTATGGCTACACCTTC CASNPDGVNYGYTF TRBV6-5 NA NA TRBJ1-2
TGTGCCAGCAGTTACTCAGGGACAGCCCTAGGAAACACCATATATTTT CASSYSGTALGNTIYF TRBV6-5 NA TRBD1 TRBJ1-3
TGTGCCAGCACCCAATCGGGACAACTGAACACTGAAGCTTTCTTT CASTQSGQLNTEAFF TRBV28 NA NA TRBJ1-1
TGTGCCAGCAGCCCAATACCAAAACAACAGGGTTGGAATGAGCAGTTCTTC CASSPIPKQQGWNEQFF TRBV7-3 NA NA TRBJ2-1
TGTGCCAGTAGTCCGGGACAGGGTTATGAAAAACTGTTTTTT CASSPGQGYEKLFF TRBV19 NA TRBD1 TRBJ1-4
TGTGCCAGCTCACCAAGGGAGGCGGGCACTGAAGCTTTCTTT CASSPREAGTEAFF TRBV18 NA NA TRBJ1-1
TGTGCCAGTAGTACTCGAGGGGGCGCATCGGGAAACACCATATATTTT CASSTRGGASGNTIYF TRBV19 NA TRBD1 TRBJ1-3
TGCAGCGTTGTGGTAGTGGGGGGAGGGGAGCAGTACTTC CSVVVVGGGEQYF TRBV29-1 NA TRBD2 TRBJ2-7
TGTGCCAGCAGCGGTGGAGGGACTTCTCGTAGTTTCTCTGGAAACACCATATATTTT CASSGGGTSRSFSGNTIYF TRBV28 NA NA TRBJ1-3
TGCGCCAGCAGCCAAGGGAGCGACAGGGGGAACTATGGCTACACCTTC CASSQGSDRGNYGYTF TRBV4-1 NA TRBD1 TRBJ1-2
TGCGCCAGCAGTGAGTTAAGAGGTCCTGGCAATCAGCCCCAGCATTTT CASSELRGPGNQPQHF TRBV10-2 NA NA TRBJ1-5
TGTGCCAGCTCACCGGACAGGGGGCTTGTTGGCACCGGGGAGCTGTTTTTT CASSPDRGLVGTGELFF TRBV18 few TRBD1 TRBJ2-2
TGTGCCAGCAGGCGACAAGAGGGAGAGACCCAGTACTTC CASRRQEGETQYF TRBV25-1 NA NA TRBJ2-5
TGTGCCAGCAGCTTAGTGGGGGGGGATACGCAGTATTTT CASSLVGGDTQYF TRBV7-2 once TRBD2 TRBJ2-3
TGTGCCAGCAGTGAATCTCCGGACAGGGCGTACACCATATATTTT CASSESPDRAYTIYF TRBV2 few TRBD1 TRBJ1-3
TGTGCCAGCAGTTCCCAAATAGGCAATCAGCCCCAGCATTTT CASSSQIGNQPQHF TRBV6-5 NA NA TRBJ1-5
TGCAGCGTTGAAATGAGACTCCAGAACACTGAAGCTTTCTTT CSVEMRLQNTEAFF TRBV29-1 NA NA TRBJ1-1
TGTGCCAGCAGTTCCCGGCGGACAGGGGGTGCAATCTACGAGCAGTACTTC CASSSRRTGGAIYEQYF TRBV27 NA TRBD1 TRBJ2-7
TGCGCCAGCAGTTCACAGGGCACTAACTATGGCTACACCTTC CASSSQGTNYGYTF TRBV10-2 NA NA TRBJ1-2
TGTGCCCAAGGGGGCTCCTACGAGCAGTACTTC CAQGGSYEQYF TRBV30 NA NA TRBJ2-7
TGTGCCAGCAGTTACCGGGATGGGTCACCCCTCCACTTT CASSYRDGSPLHF TRBV27 NA NA TRBJ1-6
TGTGCCAGCAGCCGACAAGGGAACACTGAAGCTTTCTTT CASSRQGNTEAFF TRBV9 NA NA TRBJ1-1
TGTGCCAGCAGTGAATATGGCGGGGGGGTCGCAGATACGCAGTATTTT CASSEYGGGVADTQYF TRBV6-1 NA TRBD2 TRBJ2-3
TGTGCCAGCAGCCCCTCGGGGGGCACCGGGGAGCTGTTTTTT CASSPSGGTGELFF TRBV28 NA TRBD2 TRBJ2-2
TGTGCCAGCAGCTTCGGGTCAGGGGGCAACTATGGCTACACCTTC CASSFGSGGNYGYTF TRBV5-6 NA TRBD1 TRBJ1-2
TGTGCCAGCAGTGCGCCGGAGGCCAGCTCCTACAATGAGCAGTTCTTC CASSAPEASSYNEQFF TRBV27 NA NA TRBJ2-1
TGTGCCAGCAGTTTCCACGCGGCTGAAGCTTTCTTT CASSFHAAEAFF TRBV12-3/TRBV12-4 NA NA TRBJ1-1